This T cell receptor beta chain was identified during a study of T cell repertoires in cytomegalovirus infection (dated by TCRdb to about 2019). Concerning the study at large: The peptide stimulations were aimed at well-studied HLA-B-restricted epitopes as well as recently identified HLA-C-restricted CMV epitopes, whose presentation resists viral immunomodulation. Because public TCR beta signatures pointed to carriage of CMV infection together with the matching HLA type, the HLA type of each donor mattered for the analysis.

The sequencer was an Illumina HiSeq 1500. Clones were called with MiXCR by TCRdb after fastp trimmed the public reads at Q25, and only in-frame beta chains were retained. Each entry is one CDR3 protein sequence, shown with its most common DNA and genes. Across this sample there are some 500,000 distinct CDR3 sequences, with 40% seen only once. The ten largest clones take up about 48% of the sample. The CDR1 and CDR2 encoded by the germline V gene are SGHVS and FNYEAQ. From its cysteine to its phenylalanine, the CDR3 spans 16 amino acids. The only DNA kept is the CDR3, 48 bases in frame from the first base. V and J lose 1 base and 8 bases, and a span of 18 bases separates them. With regard to this clonotype: Its antigen is unknown. The input lacks base qualities; no much larger clone sits a single base away.

Beyond this particular receptor, the publication reports: In the ex vivo response, HLA-C-restricted CMV-specific TCR beta clonotypes were dominant, and in two of eight donors the single most frequent clonotype came from this HLA-C-restricted group. In both this cohort and an independent cohort of over 350 donors, the cumulative frequency of public TCR beta family members distinguished carriers of CMV infection plus the relevant HLA type.

Reading the label with the study, this specimen's treatment or condition is: in vitro stimulation with specific CMV peptide epitopes to enrich CMV-specific T cells. This sequence was found in a human donor in good health (CMV status not recorded). Some clones in this sample may be carry-over from other donors' samples. This chain joins TRBV7-6 to TRBJ2-1; a confident D gene designation cannot be given. The specimen comprised cultured PBMCs, sampled from culture after CMV antigen stimulation. DNA sequence: TGTGCCAGCAGCTTAGGAATCAGCTGGCGCGGAGATGAGCAGTTCTTC. Its amino acids are CASSLGISWRGDEQFF.